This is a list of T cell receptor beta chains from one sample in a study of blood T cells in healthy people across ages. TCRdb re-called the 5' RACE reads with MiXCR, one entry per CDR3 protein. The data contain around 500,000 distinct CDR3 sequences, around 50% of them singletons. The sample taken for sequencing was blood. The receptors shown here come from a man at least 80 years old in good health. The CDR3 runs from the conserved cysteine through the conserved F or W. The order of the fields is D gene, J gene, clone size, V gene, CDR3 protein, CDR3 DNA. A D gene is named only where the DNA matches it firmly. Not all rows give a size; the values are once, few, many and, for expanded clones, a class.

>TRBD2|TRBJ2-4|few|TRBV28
CASGKLAGDSEQYF
TGTGCCAGCGGTAAACTAGCGGGAGATAGTGAGCAGTACTTC
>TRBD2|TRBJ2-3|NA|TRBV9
CASSSGLGGGIDTQYF
TGTGCCAGCAGCTCGGGACTGGGGGGGGGGATAGATACGCAGTATTTT
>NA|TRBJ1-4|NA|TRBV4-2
CASSQVGGWNEKLFF
TGTGCCAGCAGCCAAGTTGGGGGATGGAATGAAAAACTGTTTTTT
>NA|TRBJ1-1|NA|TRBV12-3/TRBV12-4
CASSLYSGENTEAFF
TGTGCCAGCAGTTTATATTCAGGGGAGAACACTGAAGCTTTCTTT
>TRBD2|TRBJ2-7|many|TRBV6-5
CASSYGTSGREDRFYEQYF
TGTGCCAGCAGTTACGGTACTAGCGGGAGAGAGGATCGGTTTTACGAGCAGTACTTC
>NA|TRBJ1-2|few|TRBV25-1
CASSEYLGAGGYTF
TGTGCCAGCAGTGAATATTTGGGGGCGGGAGGCTACACCTTC
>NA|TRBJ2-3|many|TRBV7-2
CASRPQPSTDTQYF
TGTGCCAGCAGACCCCAACCCAGCACAGATACGCAGTATTTT
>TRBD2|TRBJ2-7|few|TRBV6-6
CASSGGVEQYF
TGTGCCAGCAGTGGGGGGGTCGAGCAGTACTTC
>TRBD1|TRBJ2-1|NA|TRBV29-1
CSARDRGHYNEQFF
TGCAGCGCTCGGGACAGGGGACATTACAATGAGCAGTTCTTC
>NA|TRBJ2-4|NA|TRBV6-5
CASRAGTENFYEQNF
TGTGCAAGCAGGGCCGGGACCGAAAACTTCTACGAGCAGAACTTC
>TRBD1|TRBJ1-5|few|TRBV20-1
CSARHRGQNSNQPQHF
TGCAGTGCTAGACACCGGGGACAGAATAGCAATCAGCCCCAGCATTTT
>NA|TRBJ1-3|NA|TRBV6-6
CASSYIRQTLSGNTIYF
TGTGCCAGCAGTTACATCCGACAAACCCTCTCTGGAAACACCATATATTTT
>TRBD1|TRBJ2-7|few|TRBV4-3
CASSPQTGETYEQYF
TGCGCCAGCAGCCCGCAGACAGGGGAAACCTACGAGCAGTACTTC
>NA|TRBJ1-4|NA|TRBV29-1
CSVHNEKLFF
TGCAGCGTCCATAATGAAAAACTGTTTTTT
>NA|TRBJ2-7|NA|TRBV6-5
CASSKGIGMGEQYF
TGTGCCAGCAGCAAAGGTATAGGGATGGGCGAGCAGTACTTC
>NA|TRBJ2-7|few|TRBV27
CASSHRTELSYEQYF
TGTGCCAGCAGTCACCGGACAGAGCTCTCCTACGAGCAGTACTTC